These 2 T cell receptor beta chains originate from one sample sequenced in a study of OX40 agonist ivuxolimab in advanced cancers. The data were produced by immunoSEQ multiplex PCR, yet TCRdb's version contains in-frame clones alone and is incomplete. The sample has about 71,000 clones, roughly nine tenths seen once; the top ten hold more than 14%. Sequenced material: CD4+ or CD8+ T cells sorted from blood, taken in a trial of the OX40 agonist ivuxolimab. The receptor source for this set is an adult with an advanced solid tumor such as melanoma, head and neck, liver or kidney cancer.

The chain links TRBV12-5 to TRBJ2-1, with 8 bases fitting TRBD1. The CDR3 has 17 amino acids. CDR1 and CDR2 from the germline V gene are LGHNT and FRNRAP. The V segment lost 0 bases and the J segment 4 bases; nucleotides outside the gene matches: 8. CDR3 loop: CASGLVLRGPGYNEQFF. CDR3 nucleotide sequence: TGTGCTAGTGGTTTGGTACTCAGGGGGCCAGGGTACAATGAGCAGTTCTTC.

The V and J genes are TRBV4-3 and TRBJ2-5; D tentatively fits TRBD1 or TRBD2 (6 bases each). CDR1 and CDR2 from the germline V gene are LGHNA and YSLEER. V was pared by 0 bases and J by 5 bases, with 16 bases between. The CDR3 is 16 amino acids. The CDR3 DNA follows: TGCGCCAGCAGCCAAGAAATCGGGAGTAGGGGGGAGACCCAGTACTTC. Encoded protein: CASSQEIGSRGETQYF.